This T cell receptor beta chain came from a study of blood T cells in healthy people across ages. Overall study results and limits: Conclusively comparing naive with antigen-experienced cells was impossible with unsorted PBMCs.

Primed by a sample-barcoded 5' primer and a J-beta primer mix, a second PCR proceeded for about 7 to 11 cycles. Carrying 12 random nucleotides, a template-switch adaptor labeled each individual cDNA molecule. TCRdb re-called the 5' RACE reads with MiXCR, one entry per CDR3 protein. The table lists 630,000 or so distinct CDR3 sequences, about 28% of them singletons. The authors drew 8.5 to 10 milliliters of peripheral blood from each donor. At least 5.5 micrograms of total RNA were extracted per sample. Concerning this clonotype itself: Its antigen is as yet unknown.

The material sequenced was blood. This sequence originates from a woman older than 75 in good health.

In DNA form, the CDR3 reads TGCGCCAGCAGCTTGGGCGGTAAAAGCACAGATACGCAGTATTTT. Translated, it gives CASSLGGKSTDTQYF. V and J are TRBV5-1 and TRBJ2-3; D ambiguous. Trimming stripped 0 bases from V and 0 bases from J, with 8 bases between. This CDR3 comprises 15 residues. Germline CDR1 and CDR2: SGHRS and YFSETQ.